This T cell receptor beta chain was recorded in a study of cytomegalovirus exposure and HLA in healthy donors. The CDR3 has 17 amino acids. Trimming shortened V by 0 bases and J by 0 bases, and 14 bases separated the two germline ends. Germline V gene sequence: CDR1 SGHDN, CDR2 FVKESK. The study ran its PCR with 60 Vbeta and 13 Jbeta primers. Repertoires were generated with immunoSEQ multiplex PCR, while TCRdb's copy carries only in-frame clones and drops some. The table lists roughly 130,000 clones, more than 60% of them singletons. The sequencing sample was made of PBMCs. V and J are TRBV14 and TRBJ1-1; D might be TRBD1 (5 bases). The clonotype comes from a middle-aged woman in good health and CMV-seropositive. CDR3 region: CASSQDQGGVMNTEAFF. The CDR3 region has the DNA TGTGCCAGCAGCCAAGATCAGGGTGGGGTAATGAACACTGAAGCTTTCTTT. Complete variable domain (other parts from reference TRBV14 and TRBJ1-1): EAGVTQFPSHSVIEKGQTVTLRCDPISGHDNLYWYRRVMGKEIKFLLHFVKESKQDESGMPNNRFLAERTGGTYSTLKVQPAELEDSGVYFCASSQDQGGVMNTEAFFGQGTRLTVV.